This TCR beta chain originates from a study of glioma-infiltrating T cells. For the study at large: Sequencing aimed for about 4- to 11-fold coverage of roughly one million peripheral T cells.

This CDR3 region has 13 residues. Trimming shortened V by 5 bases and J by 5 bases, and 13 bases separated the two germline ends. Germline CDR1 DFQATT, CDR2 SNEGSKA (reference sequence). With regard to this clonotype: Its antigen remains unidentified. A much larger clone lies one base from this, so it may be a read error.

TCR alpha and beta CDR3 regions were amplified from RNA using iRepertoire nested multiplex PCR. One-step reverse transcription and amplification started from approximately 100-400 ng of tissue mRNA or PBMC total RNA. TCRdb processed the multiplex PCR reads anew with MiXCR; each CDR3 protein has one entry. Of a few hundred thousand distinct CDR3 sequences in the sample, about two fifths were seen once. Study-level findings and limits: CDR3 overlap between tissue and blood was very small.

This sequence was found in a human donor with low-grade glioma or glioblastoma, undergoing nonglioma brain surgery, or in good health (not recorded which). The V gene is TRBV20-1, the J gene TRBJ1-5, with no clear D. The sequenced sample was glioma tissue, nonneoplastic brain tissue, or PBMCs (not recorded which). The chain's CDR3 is CSAYNGWDQPQHF. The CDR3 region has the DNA TGCAGTGCTTACAACGGATGGGATCAGCCCCAGCATTTT.